These 4 T cell receptor beta chains came from one sample sequenced in a study of blood T cells in healthy people across ages. PCR was performed a second time for about 6 to 12 cycles using a sample-barcoded 5' primer and a J-beta primer mix. A single record per CDR3 protein comes from TCRdb applying MiXCR to the 5' RACE reads. The sample carries almost 550,000 distinct CDR3 sequences, 24% recorded once. The data were also submitted as part of a second study, on T cells of mothers and their children.

The source material was blood. These TCRs come from a boy aged 5-17 years in good health.

This rearrangement joins TRBV9 to TRBJ1-1; weak D call: TRBD1 (5 bases). This CDR3 contains 15 residues. Per the germline V gene, CDR1 is SGDLS and CDR2 is YYNGEE. Trimming cost V 0 bases and J 4 bases, with 13 bases left between them. The CDR3 DNA follows: TGTGCCAGCAGCGTAGGGGGGATTGGGGGCACTGAAGCTTTCTTT. Translation: CASSVGGIGGTEAFF.

The sample holds a few counts of this clonotype. V and J are TRBV6-6 and TRBJ2-3, with 7 bases lining up with TRBD2. The germline CDR1 and CDR2 sequences are MNHNY and SVGAGI (reference sequence). Trimming cost V 2 bases and J 2 bases; bases outside gene matches: 4. The CDR3 loop spans 15 amino acids. The CDR3 region has the DNA TGTGCCAGCAGTTACGCGGGAGAGATCACAGATACGCAGTATTTT. Translated, it gives CASSYAGEITDTQYF.

This clonotype was counted only a few times. The gene calls are TRBV28 and TRBJ2-7; a possible D gene is TRBD2 (6 bases). Germline CDR1 MDHEN, CDR2 SYDVKM. The germline V and J ends were trimmed by 6 bases and 1 base, with 16 bases remaining between them. CDR3 length: 15 residues. The CDR3: CASSRRAGTSYEQYF. CDR3 DNA sequence: TGTGCCAGCAGCCGGCGCGCGGGAACTTCCTACGAGCAGTACTTC.

The chain carries TRBV4-1 and TRBJ2-5, with D hard to call. The DNA end is a closer match to TRBJ2-1, so the J assignment may be wrong. The germline V gene encodes CDR1 MGHRA and CDR2 YSYEKL. This CDR3 spans 12 amino acids. CDR3 nucleotide sequence: TGCGCCAGCAGCCAAGTCCAAAATGAGCAGTTCTTC. Residues: CASSQVQNEQFF.